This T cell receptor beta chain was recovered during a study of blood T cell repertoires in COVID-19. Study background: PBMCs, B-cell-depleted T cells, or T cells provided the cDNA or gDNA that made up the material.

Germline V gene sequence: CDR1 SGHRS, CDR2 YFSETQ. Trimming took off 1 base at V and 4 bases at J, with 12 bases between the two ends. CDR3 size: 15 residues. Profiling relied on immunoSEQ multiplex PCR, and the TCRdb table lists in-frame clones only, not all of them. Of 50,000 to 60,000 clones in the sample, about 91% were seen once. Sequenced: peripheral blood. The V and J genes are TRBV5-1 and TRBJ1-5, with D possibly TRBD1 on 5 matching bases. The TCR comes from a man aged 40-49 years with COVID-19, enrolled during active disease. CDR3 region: CASSLTGGDNQPQHF. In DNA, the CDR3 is TGCGCCAGCAGCTTGACAGGTGGGGATAATCAGCCCCAGCATTTT. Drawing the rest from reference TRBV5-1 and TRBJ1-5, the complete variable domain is KAGVTQTPRYLIKTRGQQVTLSCSPISGHRSVSWYQQTPGQGLQFLFEYFSETQRNKGNFPGRFSGRQFSNSRSEMNVSTLELGDSALYLCASSLTGGDNQPQHFGDGTRLSIL.